The sequence of this T cell receptor (beta chain) was determined in a study of blood T cell repertoires in COVID-19. Study details: From T cells, B-cell-depleted T cells, or PBMCs came the material, which was cDNA or gDNA.

Produced via immunoSEQ multiplex PCR; TCRdb's table is partial and in-frame only. Seen here are 97,000 or so clones, 81% observed once, and the top ten hold 3.5% to 5%. This clone was seen only once. This TCR was sampled from a man in his fifties or sixties with acute or convalescent COVID-19. The material sequenced was peripheral blood.

CDR3 nucleotides: TGTGCCAGCAGCCCCGGGGTGGCCACTGAAGCTTTCTTT. Translating it yields CASSPGVATEAFF. The J gene is TRBJ1-1, the V gene TRBV6-5; the D is unclear. V lost 6 bases and J 4 bases, leaving 12 bases between the germline ends. The CDR3 has 13 amino acids. Germline CDR1 reads MNHEY; CDR2 reads SVGAGI.